This T cell receptor (beta chain) is drawn from a study of CD8 T cells in Susac syndrome. Random hexamers were used to reverse transcribe an amount of about 0.45 to 1 ug RNA. TCRdb fed the immunoSEQ multiplex PCR reads into MiXCR, producing one record per CDR3 protein. The sample lists just under 95,000 distinct CDR3 sequences; roughly 94% were seen once. V was pared by 0 bases and J by 4 bases, with 18 bases between. CDR1 is DFQATT, CDR2 SNEGSKA, per germline (reference sequence). The CDR3 extends over 16 amino acids. This chain uses TRBV20-1 with TRBJ1-1, with a weak D call TRBD1 (5 bases). The TCR comes from a human donor with Susac syndrome. The sequenced material came from CD4+ T cells from PBMCs. The chain's CDR3 is CSARETKGRRSTEAFF. DNA for the CDR3: TGCAGTGCTAGAGAGACCAAGGGACGGCGTTCCACTGAAGCTTTCTTT.